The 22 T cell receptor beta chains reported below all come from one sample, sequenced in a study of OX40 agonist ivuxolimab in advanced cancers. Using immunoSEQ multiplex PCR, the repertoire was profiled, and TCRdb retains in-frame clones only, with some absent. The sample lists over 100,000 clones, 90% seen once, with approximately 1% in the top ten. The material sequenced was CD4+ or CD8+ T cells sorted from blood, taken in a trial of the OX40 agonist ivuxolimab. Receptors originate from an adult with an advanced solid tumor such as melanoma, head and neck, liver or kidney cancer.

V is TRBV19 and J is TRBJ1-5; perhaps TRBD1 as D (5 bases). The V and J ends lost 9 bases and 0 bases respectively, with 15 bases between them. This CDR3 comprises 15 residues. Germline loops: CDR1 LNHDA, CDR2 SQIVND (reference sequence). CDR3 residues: CASGRTGYSNQPQHF. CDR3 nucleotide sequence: TGTGCCAGCGGGCGTACAGGCTATAGCAATCAGCCCCAGCATTTT.

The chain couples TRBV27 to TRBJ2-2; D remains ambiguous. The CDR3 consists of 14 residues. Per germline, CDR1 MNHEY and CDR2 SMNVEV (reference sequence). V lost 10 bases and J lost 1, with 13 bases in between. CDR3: CATTPSLNTGELFF. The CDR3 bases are TGTGCCACCACACCCTCCTTGAACACCGGGGAGCTGTTTTTT.

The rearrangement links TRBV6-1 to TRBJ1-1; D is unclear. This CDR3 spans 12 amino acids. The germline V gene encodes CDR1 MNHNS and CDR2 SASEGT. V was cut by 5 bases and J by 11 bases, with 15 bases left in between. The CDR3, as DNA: TGTGCCAGCAGTCAACTATCGGGCTTCGCTTTCTTT. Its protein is CASSQLSGFAFF.

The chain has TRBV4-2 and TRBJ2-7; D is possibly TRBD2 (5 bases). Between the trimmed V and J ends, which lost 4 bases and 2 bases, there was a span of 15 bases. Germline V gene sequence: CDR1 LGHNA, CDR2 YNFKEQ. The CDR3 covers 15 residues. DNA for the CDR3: TGTGCCAGCAGCCCCCAAGCGGACGATCCCTACGAGCAGTACTTC. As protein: CASSPQADDPYEQYF.

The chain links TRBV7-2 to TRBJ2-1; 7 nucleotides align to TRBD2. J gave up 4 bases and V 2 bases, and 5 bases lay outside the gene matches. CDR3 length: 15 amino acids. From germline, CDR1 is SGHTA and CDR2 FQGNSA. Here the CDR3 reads CASSLKAGGYNEQFF. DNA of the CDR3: TGTGCCAGCAGCTTAAAAGCCGGGGGGTACAATGAGCAGTTCTTC.

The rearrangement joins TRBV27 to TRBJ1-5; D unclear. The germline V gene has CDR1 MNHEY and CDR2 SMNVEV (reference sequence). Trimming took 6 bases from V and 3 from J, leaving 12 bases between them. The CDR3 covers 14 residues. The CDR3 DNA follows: TGTGCCAGCAGGCGGGATGAGCCCAATCAGCCCCAGCATTTT. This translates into CASRRDEPNQPQHF.

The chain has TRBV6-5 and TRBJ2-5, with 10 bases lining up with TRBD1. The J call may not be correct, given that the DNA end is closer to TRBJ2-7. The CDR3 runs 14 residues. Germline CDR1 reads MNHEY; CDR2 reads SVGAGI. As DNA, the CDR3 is TGTGCCAGCAGGCCCGGGACAGGGGCCTACGAGCAGTACTTC. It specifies CASRPGTGAYEQYF.

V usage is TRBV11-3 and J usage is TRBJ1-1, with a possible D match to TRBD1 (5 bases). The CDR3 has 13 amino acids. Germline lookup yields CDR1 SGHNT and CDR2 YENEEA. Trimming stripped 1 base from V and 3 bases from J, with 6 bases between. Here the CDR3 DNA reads TGTGCCAGCAGCTTAGCAGGGCACACTGAAGCTTTCTTT. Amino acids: CASSLAGHTEAFF.

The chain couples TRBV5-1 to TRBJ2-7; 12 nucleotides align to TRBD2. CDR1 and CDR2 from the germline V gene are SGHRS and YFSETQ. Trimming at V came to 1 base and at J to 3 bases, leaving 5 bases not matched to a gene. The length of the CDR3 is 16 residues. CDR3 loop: CASSLLAGGPNYEQYF. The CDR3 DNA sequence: TGCGCCAGCAGCTTGCTAGCGGGAGGGCCCAACTACGAGCAGTACTTC. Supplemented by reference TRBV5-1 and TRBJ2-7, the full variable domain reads KAGVTQTPRYLIKTRGQQVTLSCSPISGHRSVSWYQQTPGQGLQFLFEYFSETQRNKGNFPGRFSGRQFSNSRSEMNVSTLELGDSALYLCASSLLAGGPNYEQYFGPGTRLTVT.

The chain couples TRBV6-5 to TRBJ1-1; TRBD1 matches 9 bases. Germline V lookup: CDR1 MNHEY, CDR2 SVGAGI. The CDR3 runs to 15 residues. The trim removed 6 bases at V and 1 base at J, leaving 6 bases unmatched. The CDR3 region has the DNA TGTGCCAGCAGCGGGACAGGGTCATCGAACACTGAAGCTTTCTTT. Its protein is CASSGTGSSNTEAFF.

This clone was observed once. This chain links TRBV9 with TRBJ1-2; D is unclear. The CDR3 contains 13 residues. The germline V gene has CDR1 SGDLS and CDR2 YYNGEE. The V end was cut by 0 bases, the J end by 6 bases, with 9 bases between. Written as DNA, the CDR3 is TGTGCCAGCAGCGTAGACCGGTGGGATGGCTACACCTTC. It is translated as CASSVDRWDGYTF. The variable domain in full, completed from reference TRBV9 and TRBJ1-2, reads DSGVTQTPKHLITATGQRVTLRCSPRSGDLSVYWYQQSLDQGLQFLIQYYNGEERAKGNILERFSAQQFPDLHSELNLSSLELGDSALYFCASSVDRWDGYTFGSGTRLTVV.

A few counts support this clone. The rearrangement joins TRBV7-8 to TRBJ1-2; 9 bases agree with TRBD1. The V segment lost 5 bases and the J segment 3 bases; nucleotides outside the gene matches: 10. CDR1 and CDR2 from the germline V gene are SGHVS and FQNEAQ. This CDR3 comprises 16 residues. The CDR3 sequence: CASSTIGTGNHYGYTF. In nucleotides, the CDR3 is TGTGCCAGCAGCACGATTGGGACAGGGAACCACTATGGCTACACCTTC.

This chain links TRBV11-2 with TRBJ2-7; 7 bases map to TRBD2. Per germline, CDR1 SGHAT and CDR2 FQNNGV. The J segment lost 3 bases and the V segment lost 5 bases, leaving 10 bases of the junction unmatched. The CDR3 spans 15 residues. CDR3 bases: TGTGCCAGCAGCACCAGCAGTAGCGGGTTCTACGAGCAGTACTTC. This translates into CASSTSSSGFYEQYF.

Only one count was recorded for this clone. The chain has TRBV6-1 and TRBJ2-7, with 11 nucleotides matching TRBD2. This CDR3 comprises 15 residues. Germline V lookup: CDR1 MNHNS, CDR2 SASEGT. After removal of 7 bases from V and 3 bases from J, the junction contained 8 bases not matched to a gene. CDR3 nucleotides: TGTGCCAGCATAACGGCTAGCGGGGGGAGCTACGAGCAGTACTTC. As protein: CASITASGGSYEQYF.

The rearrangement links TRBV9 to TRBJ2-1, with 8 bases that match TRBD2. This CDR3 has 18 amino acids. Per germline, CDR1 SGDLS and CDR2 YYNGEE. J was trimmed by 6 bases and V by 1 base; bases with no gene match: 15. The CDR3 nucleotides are TGTGCCAGCAGCGTAACCCCCTGGGGAGCGGGAGAGGGCAATGAGCAGTTCTTC. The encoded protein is CASSVTPWGAGEGNEQFF.

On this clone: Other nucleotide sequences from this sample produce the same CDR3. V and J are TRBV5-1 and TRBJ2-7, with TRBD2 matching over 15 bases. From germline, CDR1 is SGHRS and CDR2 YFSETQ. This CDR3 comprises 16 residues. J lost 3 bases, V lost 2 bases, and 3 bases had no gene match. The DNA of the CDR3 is TGCGCCAGCAGCTTAGGACTAGCGGGAGGGAGCTACGAGCAGTACTTC. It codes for CASSLGLAGGSYEQYF. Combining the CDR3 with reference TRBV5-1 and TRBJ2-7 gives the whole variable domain KAGVTQTPRYLIKTRGQQVTLSCSPISGHRSVSWYQQTPGQGLQFLFEYFSETQRNKGNFPGRFSGRQFSNSRSEMNVSTLELGDSALYLCASSLGLAGGSYEQYFGPGTRLTVT.

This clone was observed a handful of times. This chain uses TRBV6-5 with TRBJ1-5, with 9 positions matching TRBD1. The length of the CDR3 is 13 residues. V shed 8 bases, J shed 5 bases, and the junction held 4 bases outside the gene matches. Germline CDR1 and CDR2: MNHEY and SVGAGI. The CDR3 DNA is TGTGCCAGCGGACAGGGGAGGTATCAGCCCCAGCATTTT. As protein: CASGQGRYQPQHF.

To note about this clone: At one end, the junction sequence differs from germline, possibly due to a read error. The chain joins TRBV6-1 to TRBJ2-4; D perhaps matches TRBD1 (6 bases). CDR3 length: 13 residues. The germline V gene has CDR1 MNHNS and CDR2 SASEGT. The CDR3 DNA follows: TGTGCCAGCAGAGAAGGACAGTCGAACATTCAGTACTTC. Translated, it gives CASREGQSNIQYF.

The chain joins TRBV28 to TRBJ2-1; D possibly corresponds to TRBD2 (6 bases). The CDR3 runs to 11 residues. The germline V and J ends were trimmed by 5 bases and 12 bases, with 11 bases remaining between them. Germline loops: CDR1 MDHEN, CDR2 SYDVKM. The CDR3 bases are TGTGCCAGCAGTACCCGGGACTGGCAGTTCTTC. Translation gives CASSTRDWQFF.

DNA of the CDR3: TGTGCCAGCAGTCATGGCGACGGACTAGCGGGCTTAGATACGCAGTATTTT. It specifies CASSHGDGLAGLDTQYF. The chain links TRBV7-2 to TRBJ2-3; the match to TRBD2 covers 11 bases. From germline, CDR1 is SGHTA and CDR2 FQGNSA. This CDR3 region has 17 residues. The ends lost 6 bases at V and 5 bases at J; junction bases unmatched: 13.

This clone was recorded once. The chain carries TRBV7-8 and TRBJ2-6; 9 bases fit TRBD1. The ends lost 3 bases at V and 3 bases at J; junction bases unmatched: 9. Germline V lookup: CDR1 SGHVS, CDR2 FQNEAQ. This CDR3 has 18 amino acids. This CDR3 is CASSFPGQGLGGANVLTF. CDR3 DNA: TGTGCCAGCAGCTTTCCGGGACAGGGATTAGGTGGGGCCAACGTCCTGACTTTC.

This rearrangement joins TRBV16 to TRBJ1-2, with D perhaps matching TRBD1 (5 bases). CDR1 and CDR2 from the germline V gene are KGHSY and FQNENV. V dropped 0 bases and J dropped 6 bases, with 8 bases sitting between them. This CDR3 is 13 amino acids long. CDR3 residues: CASSQSSGDGYTF. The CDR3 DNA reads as TGTGCCAGCAGCCAATCGTCGGGGGATGGCTACACCTTC. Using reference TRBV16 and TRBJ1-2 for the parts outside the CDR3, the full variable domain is GEEVAQTPKHLVRGEGQKAKLYCAPIKGHSYVFWYQQVLKNEFKFLISFQNENVFDETGMPKERFSAKCLPNSPCSLEIQATKLEDSAVYFCASSQSSGDGYTFGSGTRLTVV.